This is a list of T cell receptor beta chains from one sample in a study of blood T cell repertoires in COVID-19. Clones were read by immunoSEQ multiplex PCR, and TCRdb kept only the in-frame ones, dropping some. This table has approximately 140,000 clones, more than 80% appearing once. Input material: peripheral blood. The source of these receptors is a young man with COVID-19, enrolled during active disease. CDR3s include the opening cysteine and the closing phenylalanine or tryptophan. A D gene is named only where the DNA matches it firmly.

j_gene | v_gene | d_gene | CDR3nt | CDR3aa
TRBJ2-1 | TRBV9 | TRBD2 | TGTGCCAGCAGCCCGGGGACTAGCGGGACCTACAATGAGCAGTTCTTC | CASSPGTSGTYNEQFF
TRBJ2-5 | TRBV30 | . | TGTGCCTGGAGCCCATTTAGTGGGGCTGGAGAGACCCAGTACTTC | CAWSPFSGAGETQYF
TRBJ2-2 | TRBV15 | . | TGTGCCACCAGCCGAGGCTTAGCCCGAAACACCGGGGAGCTGTTTTTT | CATSRGLARNTGELFF
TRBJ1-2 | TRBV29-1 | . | TGCAGCGCCACGGGGGACCCTAGGGATAACTATGGCTACACCTTC | CSATGDPRDNYGYTF
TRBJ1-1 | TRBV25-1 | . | TGTGCCAGCAATCGGGGGGTGAACACTGAAGCTTTCTTT | CASNRGVNTEAFF
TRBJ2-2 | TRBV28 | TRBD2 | TGTGCCAGCTTAGCGGGAGGGCCGTGGACCGGGGAGCTGTTTTTT | CASLAGGPWTGELFF
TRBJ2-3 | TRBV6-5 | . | TGTGCCACCAAGGACAGCGGATACACAGATACGCAGTATTTT | CATKDSGYTDTQYF
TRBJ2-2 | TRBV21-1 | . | TGTGCCAGCAGCAGCCCGACAGGGAGGAACACCGGGGAGCTGTTTTTT | CASSSPTGRNTGELFF
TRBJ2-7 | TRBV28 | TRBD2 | TGTGCCAGCAGTCCAACTTCTAGGGCTAGCGGGAGATACAACGAGCAGTACTTC | CASSPTSRASGRYNEQYF
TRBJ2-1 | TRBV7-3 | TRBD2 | TGTGCCAGCAGCTCTACTAGCGGGAGTATCAATGAGCAGTTCTTC | CASSSTSGSINEQFF